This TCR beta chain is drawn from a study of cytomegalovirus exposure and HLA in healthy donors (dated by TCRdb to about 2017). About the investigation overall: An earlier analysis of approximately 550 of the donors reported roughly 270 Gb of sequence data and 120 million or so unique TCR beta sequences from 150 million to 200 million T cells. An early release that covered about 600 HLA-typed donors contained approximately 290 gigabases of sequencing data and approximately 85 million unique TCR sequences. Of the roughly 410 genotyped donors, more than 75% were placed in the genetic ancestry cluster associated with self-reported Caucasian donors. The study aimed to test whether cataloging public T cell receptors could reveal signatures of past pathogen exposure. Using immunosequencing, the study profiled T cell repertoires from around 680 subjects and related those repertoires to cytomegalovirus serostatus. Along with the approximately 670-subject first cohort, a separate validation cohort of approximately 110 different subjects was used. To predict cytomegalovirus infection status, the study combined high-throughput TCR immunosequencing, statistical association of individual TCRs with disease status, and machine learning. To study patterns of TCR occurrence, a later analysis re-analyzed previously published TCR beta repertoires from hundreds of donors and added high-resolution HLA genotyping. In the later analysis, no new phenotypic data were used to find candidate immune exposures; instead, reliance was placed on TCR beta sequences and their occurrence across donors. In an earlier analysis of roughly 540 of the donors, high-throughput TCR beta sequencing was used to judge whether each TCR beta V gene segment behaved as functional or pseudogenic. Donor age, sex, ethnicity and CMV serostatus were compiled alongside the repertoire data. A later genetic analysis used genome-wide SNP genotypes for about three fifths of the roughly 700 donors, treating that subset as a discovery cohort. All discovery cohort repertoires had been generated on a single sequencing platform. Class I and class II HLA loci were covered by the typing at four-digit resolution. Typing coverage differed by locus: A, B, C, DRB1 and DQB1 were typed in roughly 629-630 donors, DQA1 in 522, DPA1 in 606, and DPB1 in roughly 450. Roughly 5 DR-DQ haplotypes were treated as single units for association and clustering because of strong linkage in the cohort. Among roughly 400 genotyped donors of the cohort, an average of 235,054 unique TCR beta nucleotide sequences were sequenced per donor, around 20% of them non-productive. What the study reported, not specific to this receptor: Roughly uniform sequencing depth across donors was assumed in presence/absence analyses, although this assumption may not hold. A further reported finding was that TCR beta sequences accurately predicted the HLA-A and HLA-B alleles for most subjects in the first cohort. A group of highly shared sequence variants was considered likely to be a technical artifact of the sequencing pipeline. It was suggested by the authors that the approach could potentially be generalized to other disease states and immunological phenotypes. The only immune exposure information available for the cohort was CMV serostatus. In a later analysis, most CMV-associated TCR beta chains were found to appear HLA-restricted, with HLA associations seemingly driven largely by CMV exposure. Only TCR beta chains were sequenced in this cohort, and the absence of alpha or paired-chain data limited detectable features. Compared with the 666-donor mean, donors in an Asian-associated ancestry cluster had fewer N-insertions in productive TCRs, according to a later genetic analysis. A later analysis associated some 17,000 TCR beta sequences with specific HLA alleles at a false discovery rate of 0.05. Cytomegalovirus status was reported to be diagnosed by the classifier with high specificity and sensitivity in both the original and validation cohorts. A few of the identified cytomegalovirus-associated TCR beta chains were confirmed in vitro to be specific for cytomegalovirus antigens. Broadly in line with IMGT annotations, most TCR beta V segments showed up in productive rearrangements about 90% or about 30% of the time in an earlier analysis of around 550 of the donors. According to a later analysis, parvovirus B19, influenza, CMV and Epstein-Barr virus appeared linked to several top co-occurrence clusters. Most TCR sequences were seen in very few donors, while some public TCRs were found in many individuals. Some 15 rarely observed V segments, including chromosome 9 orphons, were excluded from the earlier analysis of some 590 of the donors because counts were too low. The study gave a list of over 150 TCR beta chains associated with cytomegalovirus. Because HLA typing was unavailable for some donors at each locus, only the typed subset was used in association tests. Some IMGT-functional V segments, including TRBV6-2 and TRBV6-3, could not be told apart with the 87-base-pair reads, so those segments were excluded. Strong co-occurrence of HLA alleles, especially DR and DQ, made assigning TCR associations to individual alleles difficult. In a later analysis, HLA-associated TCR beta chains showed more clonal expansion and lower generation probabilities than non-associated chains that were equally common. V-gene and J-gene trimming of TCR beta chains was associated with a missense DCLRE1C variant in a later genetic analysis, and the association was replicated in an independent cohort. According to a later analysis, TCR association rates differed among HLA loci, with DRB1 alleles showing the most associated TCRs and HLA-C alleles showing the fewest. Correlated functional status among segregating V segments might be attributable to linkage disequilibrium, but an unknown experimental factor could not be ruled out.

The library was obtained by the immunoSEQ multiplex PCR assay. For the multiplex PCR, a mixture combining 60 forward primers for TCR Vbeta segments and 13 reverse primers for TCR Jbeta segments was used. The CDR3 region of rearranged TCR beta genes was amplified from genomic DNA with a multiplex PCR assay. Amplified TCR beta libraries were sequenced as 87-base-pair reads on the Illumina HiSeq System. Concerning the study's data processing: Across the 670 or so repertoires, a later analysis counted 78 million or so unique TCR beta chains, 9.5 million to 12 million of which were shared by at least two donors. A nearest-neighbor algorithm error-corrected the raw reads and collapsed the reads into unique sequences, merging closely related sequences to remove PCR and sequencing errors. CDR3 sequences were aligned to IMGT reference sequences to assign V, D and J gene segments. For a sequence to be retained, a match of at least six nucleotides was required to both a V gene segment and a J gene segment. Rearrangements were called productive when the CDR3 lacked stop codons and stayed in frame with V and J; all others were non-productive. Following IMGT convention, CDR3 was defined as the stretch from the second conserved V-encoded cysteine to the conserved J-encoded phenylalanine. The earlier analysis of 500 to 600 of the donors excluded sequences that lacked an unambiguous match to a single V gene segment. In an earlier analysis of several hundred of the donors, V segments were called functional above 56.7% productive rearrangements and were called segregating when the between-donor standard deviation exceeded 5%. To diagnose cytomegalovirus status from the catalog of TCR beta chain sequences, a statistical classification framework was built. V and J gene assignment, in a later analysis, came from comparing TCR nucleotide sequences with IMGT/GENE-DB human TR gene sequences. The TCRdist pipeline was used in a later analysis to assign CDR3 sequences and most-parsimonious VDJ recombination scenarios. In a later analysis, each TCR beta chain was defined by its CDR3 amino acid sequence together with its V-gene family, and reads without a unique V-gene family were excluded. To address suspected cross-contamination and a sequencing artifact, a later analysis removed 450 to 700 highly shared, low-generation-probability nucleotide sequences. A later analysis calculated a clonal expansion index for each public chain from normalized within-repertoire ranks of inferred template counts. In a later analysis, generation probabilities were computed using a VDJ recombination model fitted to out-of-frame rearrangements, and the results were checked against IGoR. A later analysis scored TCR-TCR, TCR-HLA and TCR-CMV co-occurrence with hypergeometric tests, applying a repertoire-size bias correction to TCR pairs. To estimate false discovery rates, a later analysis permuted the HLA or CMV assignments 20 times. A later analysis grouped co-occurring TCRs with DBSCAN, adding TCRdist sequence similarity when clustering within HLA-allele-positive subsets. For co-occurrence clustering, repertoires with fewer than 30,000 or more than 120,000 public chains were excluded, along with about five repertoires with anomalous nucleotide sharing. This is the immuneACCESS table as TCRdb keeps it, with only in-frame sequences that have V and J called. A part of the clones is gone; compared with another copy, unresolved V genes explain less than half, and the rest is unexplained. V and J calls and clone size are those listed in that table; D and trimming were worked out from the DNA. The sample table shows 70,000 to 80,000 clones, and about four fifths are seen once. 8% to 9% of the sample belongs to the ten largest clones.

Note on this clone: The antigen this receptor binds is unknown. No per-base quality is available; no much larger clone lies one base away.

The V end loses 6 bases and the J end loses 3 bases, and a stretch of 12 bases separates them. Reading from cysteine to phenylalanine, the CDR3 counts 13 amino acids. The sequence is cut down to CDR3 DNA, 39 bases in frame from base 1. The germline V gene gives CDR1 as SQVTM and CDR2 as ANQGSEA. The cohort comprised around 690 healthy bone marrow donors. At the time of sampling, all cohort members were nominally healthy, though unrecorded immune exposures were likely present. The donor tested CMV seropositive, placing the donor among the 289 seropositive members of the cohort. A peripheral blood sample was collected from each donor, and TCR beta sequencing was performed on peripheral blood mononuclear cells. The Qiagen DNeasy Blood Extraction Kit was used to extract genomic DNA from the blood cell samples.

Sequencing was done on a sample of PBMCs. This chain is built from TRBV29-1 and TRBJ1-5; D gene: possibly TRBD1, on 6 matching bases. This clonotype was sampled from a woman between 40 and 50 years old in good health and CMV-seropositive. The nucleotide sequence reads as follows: TGCAGCGTCTCCGGGACATTCAATCAGCCCCAGCATTTT. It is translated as CSVSGTFNQPQHF.